This T cell receptor (beta chain) was captured in a study of T-cell reconstitution after alpha-beta-depleted transplantation in children. Study results and caveats: Expanded clones from the graft, numbering several hundred, reportedly supplied alpha-beta T cells about two months after transplant. T-cell counts and diversity at one year following transplant were attributed mainly to newly produced T cells. Recipient T cells and thymic progenitors that survived were the source of the high TCRbeta diversity seen at day 60 in some patients.

Researchers prepared the TCRbeta library using unique molecular identifiers, the study reports. TCRdb ran MiXCR on the PCR reads and lists one entry per CDR3 protein. The profile shows hundreds of thousands of distinct CDR3 sequences, about 12% of them singletons. Trimming stripped 5 bases from V and 0 bases from J, with 17 bases between. From germline, CDR1 is KGHSH and CDR2 LQKENI. This CDR3 spans 16 amino acids. This clonotype showed up many times. Its antigen is undetermined. The V gene is TRBV18, the J gene TRBJ2-7; maybe TRBD1 (6 bases). Material: PBMCs, obtained before TCRalphabeta/CD19-depleted stem cell transplant. This receptor was identified in a girl aged 2 to 10 with congenital amegakaryocytic thrombocytopenia, due to receive a stem cell transplant. CDR3 bases: TGTGCCAGCTCAGTTGCACAGGGCCTGAGCTCCTACGAGCAGTACTTC. It yields the protein CASSVAQGLSSYEQYF. Combining the CDR3 with reference TRBV18 and TRBJ2-7 gives the whole variable domain NAGVMQNPRHLVRRRGQEARLRCSPMKGHSHVYWYRQLPEEGLKFMVYLQKENIIDESGMPKERFSAEFPKEGPSILRIQQVVRGDSAAYFCASSVAQGLSSYEQYFGPGTRLTVT.